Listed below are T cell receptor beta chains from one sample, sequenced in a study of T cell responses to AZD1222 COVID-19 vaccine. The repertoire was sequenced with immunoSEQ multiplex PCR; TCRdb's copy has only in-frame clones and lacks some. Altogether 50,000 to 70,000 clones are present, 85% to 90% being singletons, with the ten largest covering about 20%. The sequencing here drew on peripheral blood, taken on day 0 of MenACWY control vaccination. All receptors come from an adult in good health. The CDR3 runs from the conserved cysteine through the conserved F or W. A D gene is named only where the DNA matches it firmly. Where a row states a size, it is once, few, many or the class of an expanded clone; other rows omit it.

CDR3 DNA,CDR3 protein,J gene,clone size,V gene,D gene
TGTGCCAGCAGCTTCGGGCGATACAATGAGCAGTTCTTC,CASSFGRYNEQFF,TRBJ2-1,-,TRBV7-2,-
TGTGCCAGCAGTGAAAGGGCAAATGAGCAGTTCTTC,CASSERANEQFF,TRBJ2-1,-,TRBV2,-
TGTGCCAGTAGTAAAGGGGGGACTAGCGGTAACAATGAGCAGTTCTTC,CASSKGGTSGNNEQFF,TRBJ2-1,-,TRBV19,TRBD2
TGTGCCAGCAGCTTGGCCGGACAGAACTATGGCTACACCTTC,CASSLAGQNYGYTF,TRBJ1-2,-,TRBV5-4,-
TGTGCCAGCAGCGGACAGGGGTTTTCTGGAAACACCATATATTTT,CASSGQGFSGNTIYF,TRBJ1-3,few,TRBV6-5,TRBD1
TGTGCCAGCAGCTTGGGACTAGCGGAAACCTACGAGCAGTACTTC,CASSLGLAETYEQYF,TRBJ2-7,-,TRBV5-4,TRBD2
TGTGCCAGCAGCCACGGGGTCGCCCCCAATGAGCAGTTCTTC,CASSHGVAPNEQFF,TRBJ2-1,-,TRBV7-9,-
TGTGCCAGTAGTATTGGAAACACCATATATTTT,CASSIGNTIYF,TRBJ1-3,few,TRBV19,-
TGTGCCTGGAGCCCACTCTCGGGAGTTGGCTACAATGAGCAGTTCTTC,CAWSPLSGVGYNEQFF,TRBJ2-1,-,TRBV30,-
TGTGCCAGCAGCCAAACAGGGGAGGCCGGACAGCCCCAGCATTTT,CASSQTGEAGQPQHF,TRBJ1-5,-,TRBV3-1/TRBV3-2,TRBD1
TGTGCCAGCAGCCTACCAATGGTTGGCAATCAGCCCCAGCATTTT,CASSLPMVGNQPQHF,TRBJ1-5,few,TRBV21-1,-
TGTGCCAGCAGCGTAGGTGGAGGGACAGGGGGTAGTAGCACAGATACGCAGTATTTT,CASSVGGGTGGSSTDTQYF,TRBJ2-3,once,TRBV9,TRBD1
TGCAGCGTTGATGAGGGGGCCTATGGCTACACCTTC,CSVDEGAYGYTF,TRBJ1-2,-,TRBV29-1,TRBD1